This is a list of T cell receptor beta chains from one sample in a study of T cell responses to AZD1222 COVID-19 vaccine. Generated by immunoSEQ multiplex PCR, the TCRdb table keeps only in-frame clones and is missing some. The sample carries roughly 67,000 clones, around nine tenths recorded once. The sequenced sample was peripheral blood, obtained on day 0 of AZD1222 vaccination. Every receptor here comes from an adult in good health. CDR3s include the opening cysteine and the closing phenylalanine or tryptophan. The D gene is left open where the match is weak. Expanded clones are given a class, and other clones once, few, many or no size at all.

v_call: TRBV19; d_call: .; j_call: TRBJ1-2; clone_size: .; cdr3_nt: TGTGCCAGTAGTATAGATCACTTAAGCAGGAACTCTGGCTACACCTTC; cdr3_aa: CASSIDHLSRNSGYTF
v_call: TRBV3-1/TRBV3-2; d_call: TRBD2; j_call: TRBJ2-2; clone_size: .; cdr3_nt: TGTGCCAGCAGCCTCGCGGGAGGGATCATCGGGGAGCTGTTTTTT; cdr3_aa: CASSLAGGIIGELFF
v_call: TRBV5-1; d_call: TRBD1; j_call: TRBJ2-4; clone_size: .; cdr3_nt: TGCGCCAGCAGCTTTGGACAGGGCGGCAAAAACATTCAGTACTTC; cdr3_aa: CASSFGQGGKNIQYF
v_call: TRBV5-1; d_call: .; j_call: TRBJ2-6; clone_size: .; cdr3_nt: TGCGCCAGCAGCCTCGTAGCTGGGGCCAACGTCCTGACTTTC; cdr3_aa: CASSLVAGANVLTF
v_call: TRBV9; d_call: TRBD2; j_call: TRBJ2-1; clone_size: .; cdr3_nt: TGTGCCAGCAGACAAAGCGGGAGAGTCTACAATGAGCAGTTCTTC; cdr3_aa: CASRQSGRVYNEQFF
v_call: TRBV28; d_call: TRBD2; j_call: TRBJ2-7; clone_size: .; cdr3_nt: TGTGCCAGCGGACTAGCGGGGTCTACCTACGAGCAGTACTTC; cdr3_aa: CASGLAGSTYEQYF
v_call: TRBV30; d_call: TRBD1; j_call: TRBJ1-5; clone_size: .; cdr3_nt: TGTGCCTGGAGTGCGGGACAGCCCAATCAGCCCCAGCATTTT; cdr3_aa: CAWSAGQPNQPQHF
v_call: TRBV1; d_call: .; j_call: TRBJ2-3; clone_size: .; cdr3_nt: TGCACCAGCAGCCAAGATCCCCGACTAGCGGGAGAGCAAGATACGCAGTATTTT; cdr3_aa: CTSSQDPRLAGEQDTQYF
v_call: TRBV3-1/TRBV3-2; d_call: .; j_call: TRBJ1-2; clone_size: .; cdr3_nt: TGTGCCAGCAGCGTATACGCTGGGGCCTATGGCTACACCTTC; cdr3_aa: CASSVYAGAYGYTF
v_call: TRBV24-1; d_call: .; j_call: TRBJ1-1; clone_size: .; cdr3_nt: TGTGCCACCAAAGGGGCTAGCACTGAAGCTTTCTTT; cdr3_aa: CATKGASTEAFF
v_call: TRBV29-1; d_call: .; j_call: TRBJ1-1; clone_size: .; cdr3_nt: TGCAGCGTAAAGAGTACAGGGACCACTGAAGCTTTCTTT; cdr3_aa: CSVKSTGTTEAFF
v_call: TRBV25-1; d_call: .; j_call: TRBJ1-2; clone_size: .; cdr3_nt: TGTGCCAGCAGTGAATCGTACGTTCCCCTGGGGGGCTACACCTTC; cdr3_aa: CASSESYVPLGGYTF
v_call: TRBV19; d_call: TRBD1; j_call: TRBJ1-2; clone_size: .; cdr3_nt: TGTGCCAGTAGCAGATTTGACAGGGGGCTGGGAGGCTACACCTTC; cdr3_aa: CASSRFDRGLGGYTF
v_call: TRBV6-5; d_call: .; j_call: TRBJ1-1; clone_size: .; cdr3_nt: TGTGCCAGCAGTTACGTACAGGGTTTTGCTGAAGCTTTCTTT; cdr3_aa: CASSYVQGFAEAFF
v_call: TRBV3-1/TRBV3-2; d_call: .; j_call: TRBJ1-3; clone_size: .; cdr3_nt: TGTGCCAGCAGCCAAGTCGGCAGGGGAAAGATCTCTGGAAACACCATATATTTT; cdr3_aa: CASSQVGRGKISGNTIYF
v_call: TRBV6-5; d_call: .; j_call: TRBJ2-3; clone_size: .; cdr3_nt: TGTGCCAGCGCCAACACAGATACGCAGTATTTT; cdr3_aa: CASANTDTQYF
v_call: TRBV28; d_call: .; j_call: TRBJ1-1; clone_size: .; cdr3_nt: TGTGCCAGCAGTTTATATTCAAAGGCCCTTGATGAAGCTTTCTTT; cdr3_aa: CASSLYSKALDEAFF
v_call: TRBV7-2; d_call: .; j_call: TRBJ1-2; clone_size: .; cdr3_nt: TGTGCCAGCAGCACGAGTTGGACAGCTAACTATGGCTACACCTTC; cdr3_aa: CASSTSWTANYGYTF
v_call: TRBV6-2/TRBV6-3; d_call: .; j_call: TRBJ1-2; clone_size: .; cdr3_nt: TGTGCCAGCAGTGACCGGGGCCTTGGGGATGGCTACACCTTC; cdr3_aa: CASSDRGLGDGYTF
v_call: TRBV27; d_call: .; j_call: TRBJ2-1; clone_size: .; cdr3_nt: TGTGCCAGCTCCCACGGGGGACCCTACAATGAGCAGTTCTTC; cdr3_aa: CASSHGGPYNEQFF
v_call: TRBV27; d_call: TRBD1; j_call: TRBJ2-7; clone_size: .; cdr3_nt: TGTGCCAGCAGTCCCGGGACAGGGGTCGAGCAGTACTTC; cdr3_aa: CASSPGTGVEQYF
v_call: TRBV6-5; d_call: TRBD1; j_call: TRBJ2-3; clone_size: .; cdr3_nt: TGTGCCAGCAGGGCGGGACAGGGGGACACAGATACGCAGTATTTT; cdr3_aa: CASRAGQGDTDTQYF
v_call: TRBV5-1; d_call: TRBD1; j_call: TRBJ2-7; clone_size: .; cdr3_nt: TGCGCCAGCAGCTCTACGGGACAGAAAAACTACGAGCAGTACTTC; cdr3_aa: CASSSTGQKNYEQYF
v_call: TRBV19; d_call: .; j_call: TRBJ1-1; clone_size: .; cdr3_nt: TGTGCCAGTAGTATGGGAGGGGGCACTGAAGCTTTCTTT; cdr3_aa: CASSMGGGTEAFF
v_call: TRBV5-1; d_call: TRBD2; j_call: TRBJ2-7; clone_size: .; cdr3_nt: TGCGCCAGCAGTTTTTCTAGCGGGAGTGTAGAGCAGTACTTC; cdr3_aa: CASSFSSGSVEQYF
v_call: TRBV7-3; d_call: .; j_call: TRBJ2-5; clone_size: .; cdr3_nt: TGTGCCAGCAGCTTAAGGGGGGCTCAAGAGACCCAGTACTTC; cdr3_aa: CASSLRGAQETQYF
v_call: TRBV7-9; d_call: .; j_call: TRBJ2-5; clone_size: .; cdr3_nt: TGTGCCAGCAGCCGTGAGAGCGGAGCGATCGGGACCCAGTACTTC; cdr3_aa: CASSRESGAIGTQYF
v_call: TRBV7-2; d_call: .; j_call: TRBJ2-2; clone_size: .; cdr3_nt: TGTGCCAGCAGCTTGGACTACTCCACCGGGGAGCTGTTTTTT; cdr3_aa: CASSLDYSTGELFF
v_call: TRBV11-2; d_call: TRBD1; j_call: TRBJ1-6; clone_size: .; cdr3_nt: TGTGCCAGCAGCTTAAGTGTGACAGGGTCGGCTTCACCCCTCCACTTT; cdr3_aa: CASSLSVTGSASPLHF
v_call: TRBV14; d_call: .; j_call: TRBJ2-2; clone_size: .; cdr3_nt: TGTGCCAGCAGCCATTATAGACAAACCGGGGAGCTGTTTTTT; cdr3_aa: CASSHYRQTGELFF
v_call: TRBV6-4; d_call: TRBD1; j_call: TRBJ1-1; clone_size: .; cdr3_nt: TGTGCCAGACAGGGGGCTGGTAGCACTGAAGCTTTCTTT; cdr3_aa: CARQGAGSTEAFF
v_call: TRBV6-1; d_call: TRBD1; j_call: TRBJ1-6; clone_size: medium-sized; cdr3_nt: TGTGCCAGCAGTGAAGCGGGGACAGGGGCTTCACCCCTCCACTTT; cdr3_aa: CASSEAGTGASPLHF
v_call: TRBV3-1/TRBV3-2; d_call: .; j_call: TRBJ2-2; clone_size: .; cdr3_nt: TGTGCCAGCAGCCAAGGGGGGGTGTTTTCGGACACCGGGGAGCTGTTTTTT; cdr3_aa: CASSQGGVFSDTGELFF
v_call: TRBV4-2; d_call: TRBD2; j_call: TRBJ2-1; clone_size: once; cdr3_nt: TGTGCCAGCAGCCAACGGGCTAGCGGGAGGGTTCCCTACAATGAGCAGTTCTTC; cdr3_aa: CASSQRASGRVPYNEQFF
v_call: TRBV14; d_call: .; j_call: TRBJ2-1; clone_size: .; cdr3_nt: TGTGCCAGCAGCCGACTAGAGGTCTATGAGCAGTTCTTC; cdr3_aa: CASSRLEVYEQFF
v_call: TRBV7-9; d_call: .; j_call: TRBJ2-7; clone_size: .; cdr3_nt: TGTGCCAGCAGCTTACACGGGTTGGGGGGGCCCTACGAGCAGTACTTC; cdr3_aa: CASSLHGLGGPYEQYF
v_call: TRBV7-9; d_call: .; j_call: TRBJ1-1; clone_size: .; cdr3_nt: TGTGCCAGCAGCTTAGGGGGGTGGACTGAAGCTTTCTTT; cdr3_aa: CASSLGGWTEAFF
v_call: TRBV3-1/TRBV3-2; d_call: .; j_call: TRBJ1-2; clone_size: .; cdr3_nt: TGTGCCAGCAGCCAAGGCCGACCGAGGACAGACTATGGCTACACCTTC; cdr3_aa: CASSQGRPRTDYGYTF
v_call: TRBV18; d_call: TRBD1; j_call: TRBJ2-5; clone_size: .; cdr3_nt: TGTGCCAGCTCACGGGGACAGGGGGAGACCCAGTACTTC; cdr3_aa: CASSRGQGETQYF
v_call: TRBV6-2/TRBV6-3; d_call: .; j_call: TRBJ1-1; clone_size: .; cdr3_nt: TGTGCCAGCAGTTATAGCACCCTGGCGACTGAAGCTTTCTTT; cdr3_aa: CASSYSTLATEAFF
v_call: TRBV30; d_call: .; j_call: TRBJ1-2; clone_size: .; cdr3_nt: TGTGCCTGGAGGCCCGGGGGAGGATATGGCTACACCTTC; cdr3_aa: CAWRPGGGYGYTF
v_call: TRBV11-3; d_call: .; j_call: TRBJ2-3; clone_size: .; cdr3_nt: TGTGCCAGCAGCGAACAACAGTTTGCCCCGCAGTATTTT; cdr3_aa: CASSEQQFAPQYF
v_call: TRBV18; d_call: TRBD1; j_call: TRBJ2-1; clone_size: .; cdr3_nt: TGTGCCAGCTCACCACCCATGGACAGGGTAAGATACAATGAGCAGTTCTTC; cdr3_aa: CASSPPMDRVRYNEQFF
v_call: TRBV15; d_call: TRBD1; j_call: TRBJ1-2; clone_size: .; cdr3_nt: TGTGCCACCAGCTCAAGACAGGGGATAGGCTATGGCTACACCTTC; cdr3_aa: CATSSRQGIGYGYTF
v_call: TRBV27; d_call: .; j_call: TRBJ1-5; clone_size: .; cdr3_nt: TGTGCCAGCAGTTCCTTTGCGGGGATTTCTTATAGCAATCAGCCCCAGCATTTT; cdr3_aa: CASSSFAGISYSNQPQHF
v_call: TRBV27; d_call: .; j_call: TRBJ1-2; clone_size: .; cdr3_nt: TGTGCCAGCAGTTACAGGGAGAACTATGGCTACACCTTC; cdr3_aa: CASSYRENYGYTF
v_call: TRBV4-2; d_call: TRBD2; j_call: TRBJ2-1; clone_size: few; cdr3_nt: TGTGCCAGCAGCCAAGGGCTAGCGGGAATTAATGAGCAGTTCTTC; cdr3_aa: CASSQGLAGINEQFF
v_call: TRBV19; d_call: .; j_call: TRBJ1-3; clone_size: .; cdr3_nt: TGTGCCAGTAGTAGACGGAACTCTGGAAACACCATATATTTT; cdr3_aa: CASSRRNSGNTIYF
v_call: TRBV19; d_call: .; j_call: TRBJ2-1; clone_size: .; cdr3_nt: TGTGCCACCACCTACCAACCGGGGCCCTACAATGAGCAGTTCTTC; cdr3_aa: CATTYQPGPYNEQFF
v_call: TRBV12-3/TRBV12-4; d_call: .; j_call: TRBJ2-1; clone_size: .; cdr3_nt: TGTGCCAGCAGGGGGGACGCTGGCTATGAGCAGTTCTTC; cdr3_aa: CASRGDAGYEQFF
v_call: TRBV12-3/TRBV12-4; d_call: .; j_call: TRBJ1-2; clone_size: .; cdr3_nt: TGTGCCAGCAGTCCTTTCGCTGGTGGCTACACCTTC; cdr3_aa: CASSPFAGGYTF
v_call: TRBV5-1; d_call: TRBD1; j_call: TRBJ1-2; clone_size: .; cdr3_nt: TGCGCCAGCAGCTTGACAGGGGGACCTAACTATGGCTACACCTTC; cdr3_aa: CASSLTGGPNYGYTF
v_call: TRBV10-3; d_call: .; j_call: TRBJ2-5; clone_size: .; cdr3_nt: TGTGCCATTGCACTAGATTTGGTAGAGACCCAGTACTTC; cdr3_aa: CAIALDLVETQYF